The 9 T cell receptor beta chains in this list originate from one sample, sequenced in a study of beta chain features in type 1 diabetes. The study, taken as a whole, reports: Among patients with Type 1 diabetes, TCRB CDR3s were moderately but significantly shorter in every one of the four CD4+ subsets.

cDNA synthesis used the whole RNA isolate, giving expressed TCRB sequences. TCRdb keeps only in-frame clones here, not all; method: immunoSEQ multiplex PCR. Of around 140,000 clones in the sample, roughly an eighth were seen once. Which antigens these TCRs recognize remains unknown. Sample: central memory CD4+ T cells from blood. Receptors originate from a man aged 18 to 35 with type 1 diabetes.

This clone was picked up a small number of times. The V and J genes are TRBV4-2 and TRBJ2-7, with 7 bases matching TRBD2. This CDR3 is built from 13 residues. The germline V gene has CDR1 LGHNA and CDR2 YNFKEQ. V shed 4 bases and J 6 bases; nucleotides not matched to a gene: 6. As DNA, the CDR3 is TGTGCCAGCAGCCTCCGGGGGGAGGGCGAGCAGTACTTC. It is translated as CASSLRGEGEQYF.

The J gene is TRBJ2-2, the V gene TRBV4-1, with TRBD1 as a possible D gene (5 bases). The V end lost 6 bases, the J end lost 6 bases, and 17 bases lay between the germline ends. The CDR3 totals 15 residues. Per germline, CDR1 MGHRA and CDR2 YSYEKL. The CDR3 loop reads CASRLTESYPGELFF. In DNA form, the CDR3 reads TGCGCCAGCAGACTGACAGAATCTTATCCCGGGGAGCTGTTTTTT.

This clone was counted ten times or more. The chain couples TRBV30 to TRBJ1-1; TRBD1 might be the D (5 bases). This CDR3 contains 14 residues. The V gene lost 5 bases and the J gene lost 0 bases, with 13 bases spanning the gap. Germline V CDR1 and CDR2: GTSNPN, SVGIG (reference sequence). Written as DNA, the CDR3 is TGTGCCTGGCGCACGGGACGGATGAACACTGAAGCTTTCTTT. Translated, it gives CAWRTGRMNTEAFF. Using reference TRBV30 and TRBJ1-1 for the parts outside the CDR3, the full variable domain is SQTIHQWPATLVQPVGSPLSLECTVEGTSNPNLYWYRQAAGRGLQLLFYSVGIGQISSEVPQNLSASRPQDRQFILSSKKLLLSDSGFYLCAWRTGRMNTEAFFGQGTRLTVV.

The rearrangement links TRBV4-1 to TRBJ1-2; no definite D call. The CDR3 loop spans 14 amino acids. Per the germline V gene, CDR1 is MGHRA and CDR2 is YSYEKL. Trimming pared 0 bases from V and 2 bases from J, leaving 7 bases between. DNA of the CDR3: TGCGCCAGCAGCCAAGAGAGTCTCAACTATGGCTACACCTTC. It encodes CASSQESLNYGYTF.

The rearrangement joins TRBV5-1 to TRBJ2-2; TRBD1 is a possible D gene (6 bases). The CDR3 is made up of 15 amino acids. CDR1 is SGHRS, CDR2 YFSETQ, per germline. Trimming took 2 bases from V and 2 from J, leaving 10 bases between them. The CDR3 region has the DNA TGCGCCAGCAGCTTCGGGACACCAAACACCGGGGAGCTGTTTTTT. It yields the protein CASSFGTPNTGELFF.

V usage is TRBV7-2 and J usage is TRBJ2-3; 7 bases map to TRBD2. Trimming removed 5 bases from V and 0 bases from J; junction bases left unmatched: 11. This CDR3 has 17 residues. Germline-derived CDR1 and CDR2 are SGHTA and FQGNSA. The CDR3 loop is CASSPKRDSSSTDTQYF. The DNA for the CDR3 is TGTGCCAGCAGCCCCAAGCGGGACTCTTCCAGCACAGATACGCAGTATTTT.

This clone has more than one count but fewer than ten. The same CDR3 can be traced to other DNA sequences in this sample. The CDR3 region is CSVELWASGGYTDTQYF. CDR3 bases: TGCAGCGTGGAACTCTGGGCTAGCGGGGGGTACACAGATACGCAGTATTTT. The rearrangement joins TRBV29-1 to TRBJ2-3, with 11 bases lining up with TRBD2. CDR1 is SQVTM, CDR2 ANQGSEA, per germline. V lost 6 bases, J lost 2 bases, and 13 bases stayed unmatched. The CDR3 loop spans 17 amino acids.

Of note for this clone: Its ends do not fully match the called genes, so a read error is possible. The genes are TRBV6-1 and TRBJ2-1, with D possibly TRBD2 on 7 matching bases. CDR3 size: 15 residues. CDR1 is MNHNS and CDR2 is SASEGT in the germline V gene. The CDR3, as DNA: TGTGCCATCAGTGGGACAAGCGGGGTCTACAATGAGCAGTTCTTC. Amino acid sequence: CAISGTSGVYNEQFF.

J is TRBJ1-2 and V is TRBV6-6; 7 bases are shared with TRBD1. Germline V lookup: CDR1 MNHNY, CDR2 SVGAGI (reference sequence). V gave up 7 bases and J gave up 3 bases; unmatched junction bases: 5. The CDR3 consists of 13 residues. CDR3 in amino acids: CASTPDRDYGYTF. The CDR3 nucleotides are TGTGCCAGCACCCCTGACAGGGACTATGGCTACACCTTC.